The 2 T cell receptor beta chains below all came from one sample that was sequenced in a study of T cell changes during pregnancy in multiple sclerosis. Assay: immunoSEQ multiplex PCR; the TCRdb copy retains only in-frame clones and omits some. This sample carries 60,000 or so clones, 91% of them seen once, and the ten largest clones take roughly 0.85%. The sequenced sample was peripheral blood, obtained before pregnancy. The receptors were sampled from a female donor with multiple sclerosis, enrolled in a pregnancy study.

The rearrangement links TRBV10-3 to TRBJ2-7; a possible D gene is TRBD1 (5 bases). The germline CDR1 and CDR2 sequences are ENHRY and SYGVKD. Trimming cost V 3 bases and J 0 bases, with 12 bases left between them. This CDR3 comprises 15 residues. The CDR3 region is CAISDPSQGSYEQYF. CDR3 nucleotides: TGTGCCATCAGTGACCCCTCGCAGGGCTCCTACGAGCAGTACTTC.

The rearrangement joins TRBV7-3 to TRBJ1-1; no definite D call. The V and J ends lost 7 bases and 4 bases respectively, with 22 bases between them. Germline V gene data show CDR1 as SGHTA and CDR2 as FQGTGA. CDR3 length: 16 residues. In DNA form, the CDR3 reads TGTGCCAGCACCGATGATATAGGAGTGAAAGGCACTGAAGCTTTCTTT. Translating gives CASTDDIGVKGTEAFF.